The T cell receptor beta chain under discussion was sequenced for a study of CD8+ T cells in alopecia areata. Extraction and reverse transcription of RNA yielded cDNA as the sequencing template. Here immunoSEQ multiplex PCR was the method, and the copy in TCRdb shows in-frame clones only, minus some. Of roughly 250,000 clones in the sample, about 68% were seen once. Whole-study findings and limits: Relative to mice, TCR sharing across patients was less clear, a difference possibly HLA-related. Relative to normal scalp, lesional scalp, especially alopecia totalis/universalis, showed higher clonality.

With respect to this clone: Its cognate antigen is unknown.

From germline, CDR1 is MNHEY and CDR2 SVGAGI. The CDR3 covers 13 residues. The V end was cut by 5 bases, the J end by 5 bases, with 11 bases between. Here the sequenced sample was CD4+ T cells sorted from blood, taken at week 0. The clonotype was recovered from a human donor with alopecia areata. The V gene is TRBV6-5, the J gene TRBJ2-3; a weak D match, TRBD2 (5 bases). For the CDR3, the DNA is TGTGCCAGCAGTGTGGACCGGGGAGATACGCAGTATTTT. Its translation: CASSVDRGDTQYF.